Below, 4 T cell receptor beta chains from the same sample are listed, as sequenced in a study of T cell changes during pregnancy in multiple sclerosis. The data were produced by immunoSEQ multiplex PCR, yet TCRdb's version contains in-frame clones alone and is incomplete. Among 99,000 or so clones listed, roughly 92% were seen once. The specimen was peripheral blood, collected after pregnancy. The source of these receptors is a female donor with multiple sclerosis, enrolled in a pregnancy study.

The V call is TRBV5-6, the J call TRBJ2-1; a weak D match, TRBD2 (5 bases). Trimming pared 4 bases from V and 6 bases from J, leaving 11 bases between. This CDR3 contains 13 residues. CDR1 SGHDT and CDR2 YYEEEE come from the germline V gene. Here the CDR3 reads CASSPAGGNEQFF. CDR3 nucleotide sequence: TGTGCCAGCAGCCCGGCGGGCGGCAATGAGCAGTTCTTC.

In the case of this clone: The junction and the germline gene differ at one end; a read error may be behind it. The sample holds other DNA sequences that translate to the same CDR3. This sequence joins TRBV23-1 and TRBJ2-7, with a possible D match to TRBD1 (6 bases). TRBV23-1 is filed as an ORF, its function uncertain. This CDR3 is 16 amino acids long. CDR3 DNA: TGTGCCAGCAGTCAATCGACCGGGACAAACTCCTACGAGCAGTACTTC. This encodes CASSQSTGTNSYEQYF.

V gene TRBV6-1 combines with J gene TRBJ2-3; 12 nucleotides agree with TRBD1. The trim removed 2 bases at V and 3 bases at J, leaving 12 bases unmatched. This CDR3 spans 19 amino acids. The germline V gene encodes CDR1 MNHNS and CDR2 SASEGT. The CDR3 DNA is TGTGCCAGCAGTGAACACCGGGACAGGGGGCGCGTCGGGACAGATACGCAGTATTTT. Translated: CASSEHRDRGRVGTDTQYF.

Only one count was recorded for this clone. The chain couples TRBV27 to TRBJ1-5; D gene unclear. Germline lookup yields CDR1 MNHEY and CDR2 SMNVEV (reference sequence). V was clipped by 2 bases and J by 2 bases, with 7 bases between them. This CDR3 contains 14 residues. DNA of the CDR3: TGTGCCAGCAGTTTAAATCGGGGCAATCAGCCCCAGCATTTT. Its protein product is CASSLNRGNQPQHF.